A single sample gave rise to the 8 T cell receptor beta chains below, sequenced in a study of T-cell memory formation after mild COVID-19. MiXCR, run by TCRdb on the 5' RACE reads, gives a single entry per CDR3 protein. Altogether about half a million distinct CDR3 sequences are present, roughly 18% being singletons, with the ten largest covering 12%. Sequencing input: PBMCs or a T cell subset sorted from them (not recorded which). Receptors originate from an adult woman who had mild COVID-19 (a few samples of this study predate the infection). Cell type and time point are not known.

The chain couples TRBV29-1 to TRBJ1-5; 7 bases fit TRBD1. Germline V gene lookup returns CDR1 SQVTM and CDR2 ANQGSEA. CDR3 size: 14 residues. Trimming at V came to 5 bases and at J to 0 bases, leaving 4 bases not matched to a gene. CDR3 DNA sequence: TGCAGCGTTCAACAGGGGAGTAGCAATCAGCCCCAGCATTTT. It encodes CSVQQGSSNQPQHF.

The chain links TRBV20-1 to TRBJ2-3; 7 bases are a match to TRBD1. Per the germline V gene, CDR1 is DFQATT and CDR2 is SNEGSKA (reference sequence). The CDR3 runs to 15 residues. V lost 4 bases to trimming and J lost 4 bases; unmatched junction nucleotides: 11. The DNA of the CDR3 is TGCAGTGCTACATCTTGGGTAGGGGGCGCAGATACGCAGTATTTT. Translating gives CSATSWVGGADTQYF.

A few counts support this clonotype. One end of the junction does not line up with germline, which may come from a read error. The J gene is TRBJ2-5, the V gene TRBV11-2; 11 positions agree with TRBD2. The CDR3 length is 15 residues. Per the germline V gene, CDR1 is SGHAT and CDR2 is FQNNGV. CDR3 bases: TGTGACAGCAGCTCACTAGCGGGAGAATTGGAGACCCAGTACTTC. This sequence encodes CDSSSLAGELETQYF.

The sample holds a few counts of this clonotype. V is TRBV12-3 or TRBV12-4 and J is TRBJ2-7, with 7 bases identical to TRBD1. The CDR3 length is 16 residues. Germline trimming cut 5 bases from V and 0 bases from J; bases unmatched to any gene: 10. The CDR3 protein is CASSKGQADSSYEQYF. The CDR3 DNA is TGTGCCAGCAGTAAAGGACAGGCCGATTCCTCCTACGAGCAGTACTTC.

The rearrangement uses TRBV27 and TRBJ2-1, with unresolved D. In germline, CDR1 is MNHEY, CDR2 SMNVEV (reference sequence). The CDR3 has 15 amino acids. Trimming removed 1 base at V and 2 bases at J, with 9 bases between. In DNA form, the CDR3 reads TGTGCCAGCAGTTTATGGTCCGTTGCCTACAATGAGCAGTTCTTC. Protein sequence: CASSLWSVAYNEQFF.

The chain carries TRBV5-1 and TRBJ2-3; a weak D match, TRBD1 (5 bases). Germline values: CDR1 SGHRS, CDR2 YFSETQ. V lost 0 bases and J lost 1, with 9 bases in between. The length of the CDR3 is 15 residues. CDR3 in amino acids: CASSLVFRGTDTQYF. The CDR3 bases are TGCGCCAGCAGCTTGGTATTCAGGGGCACAGATACGCAGTATTTT.

This chain uses TRBV12-3 or TRBV12-4 with TRBJ1-5; D uncertain. V was cut by 1 base and J by 2 bases, with 6 bases left in between. The CDR3 has 14 amino acids. The CDR3 spells CASSLEVGNQPQHF. The CDR3 DNA sequence: TGTGCCAGCAGTTTAGAAGTGGGCAATCAGCCCCAGCATTTT.

This clonotype was recorded at least ten times. This chain connects TRBV7-9 to TRBJ2-1; D unclear. From germline, CDR1 is SEHNR and CDR2 FQNEAQ (reference sequence). Trimming removed 6 bases from V and 4 bases from J, with 16 bases in between. The CDR3 totals 15 residues. The CDR3 nucleotides are TGTGCCAGCAGGACAACCGCCGATGGATACAATGAGCAGTTCTTC. Translation gives CASRTTADGYNEQFF. Supplemented by reference TRBV7-9 and TRBJ2-1, the full variable domain reads DTGVSQNPRHKITKRGQNVTFRCDPISEHNRLYWYRQTLGQGPEFLTYFQNEAQLEKSRLLSDRFSAERPKGSFSTLEIQRTEQGDSAMYLCASRTTADGYNEQFFGPGTRLTVL.